This T cell receptor (beta chain) was retrieved from a study of shared clonotypes between healthy human individuals. Each replicate PCR on the sorted subsets used 150 to 200 ng DNA (around 30,000 T cell genomes). Libraries were prepared by immunoSEQ multiplex PCR; TCRdb keeps only in-frame clonotypes and omits some of them. The sample consists of over a million clones, roughly 98.5% of them appearing once. Comment on this clone: Mismatch with germline at one junction end may stem from a read error.

The germline gives CDR1 SSHAT, CDR2 FNYEAQ (reference sequence). The CDR3 runs 13 residues. A CD45RA+ naive subset and a CD45RA-negative memory subset were split from CD4+ cells. The sequencing input was naive CD4+ T cells sorted from blood. As for subset: CD45RA+ positively selected. The chain recombines TRBV7-7 with TRBJ2-1, with D perhaps assigned TRBD1 or TRBD2 (5 bases each). The sequence derives from a man younger than 45 in good health. In DNA form, the CDR3 reads TGTGCTAGCAGTTCCGGGGCCAGCAATGAGCAGTTCTTC. Its protein product is CASSSGASNEQFF.